Detailed here is one T cell receptor (beta chain). Its antigen is unknown. The data originate from a study of T cell responses to AZD1222 COVID-19 vaccine. General study points: Only 5 or 6 individuals given AZD1222 were seropositive at baseline. With dominance at 160-218 and 743-854, vaccine-associated CD4 TCRs spanned spike.

V shed 5 bases, J shed 9 bases, and the junction held 13 bases outside the gene matches. The CDR3 has 15 amino acids. Germline-derived CDR1 and CDR2 are MNHEY and SMNVEV (reference sequence). Generated by immunoSEQ multiplex PCR, the TCRdb table keeps only in-frame clones and is missing some. This sample has roughly 100,000 clones, with 91% found just once. This TCR was sampled from an adult in good health. The source was peripheral blood, collected on day 0 of AZD1222 vaccination. This chain links TRBV27 with TRBJ2-1, with TRBD1 matching over 7 bases. CDR3 coding DNA: TGTGCCAGCAGTCGGCCAGGGGGAGTTGGTGCTGAGCAGTTCTTC. Its protein is CASSRPGGVGAEQFF.